The 6 T cell receptor beta chains reported below all come from one sample, sequenced in a study of blood T cells in healthy people across ages. Alongside a J-beta primer mix, a sample-barcoded 5' primer served in a second PCR lasting about 7 to 12 cycles. One entry per CDR3 protein, called by TCRdb with MiXCR from the 5' RACE reads. Of hundreds of thousands of distinct CDR3 sequences in the sample, less than 25% were seen once. The same specimen was also included in a second study, on T cells of mothers and their children.

The specimen was blood. Receptors were obtained from a boy aged 10-17 years in good health.

In its sample, this clonotype was seen many times. The rearrangement links TRBV6-5 to TRBJ2-3, with D possibly matching TRBD2 (5 bases). CDR1 and CDR2 from the germline V gene are MNHEY and SVGAGI. The CDR3 length is 15 residues. V was clipped by 0 bases and J by 4 bases, with 11 bases between them. The CDR3, as DNA: TGTGCCAGCAGTTACTCGCCGGGGTCAGCAGATACGCAGTATTTT. It encodes CASSYSPGSADTQYF.

The chain carries TRBV27 and TRBJ2-7; maybe TRBD2 (6 bases). V lost 0 bases and J 3 bases, leaving 9 bases between the germline ends. The CDR3 is 14 amino acids. The germline V gene has CDR1 MNHEY and CDR2 SMNVEV (reference sequence). The CDR3 is CASSLSGTDYEQYF. The CDR3 nucleotides read TGTGCCAGCAGTTTATCCGGGACTGACTACGAGCAGTACTTC.

There are a few counts of this clonotype. The chain joins TRBV3-1 to TRBJ2-7, with 10 bases that match TRBD1. V shed 4 bases, J shed 6 bases, and the junction held 9 bases outside the gene matches. Germline V lookup: CDR1 LGHDT, CDR2 YNNKEL (reference sequence). The CDR3 length is 15 residues. The CDR3 DNA is TGTGCCAGCAGCCTCGGGGGACAGGGGAGCTCCGAGCAGTACTTC. Amino acid sequence: CASSLGGQGSSEQYF.

This chain joins TRBV6-6 and TRBJ1-4; D is possibly TRBD1 (6 bases). Trimming pared 7 bases from V and 5 bases from J, leaving 11 bases between. Germline lookup yields CDR1 MNHNY and CDR2 SVGAGI (reference sequence). This CDR3 is 13 amino acids long. The CDR3 DNA is TGTGCCAGCATAGGACAGTGGAATGAAAAACTGTTTTTT. It specifies CASIGQWNEKLFF.

The CDR3 here is CASSLGDLRDEKLFF. The CDR3 DNA is TGTGCCAGCAGTTTGGGAGACCTCCGGGATGAAAAACTGTTTTTT. The chain couples TRBV28 to TRBJ1-4; unclear D gene. The V end lost 3 bases, the J end lost 6 bases, and 14 bases lay between the germline ends. Looked up from germline, CDR1 is MDHEN and CDR2 is SYDVKM. CDR3 length: 15 amino acids.

The chain is built from TRBV6-2 or TRBV6-3 and TRBJ1-6; 9 nucleotides match TRBD1. Germline trimming cut 5 bases from V and 9 bases from J; bases unmatched to any gene: 8. CDR3 length: 15 amino acids. Germline V CDR1 and CDR2: MNHEY, SVGEGT. The CDR3 region has the DNA TGTGCCAGCAGTCCGCGGGGACAGGGTACTTCACCCCTCCACTTT. Residues: CASSPRGQGTSPLHF.